The 29 T cell receptor beta chains below were found in one sample sequenced in a study of T cells after yellow fever vaccination. MiXCR, run by TCRdb on the 5' RACE reads, gives a single entry per CDR3 protein. The sample has 400,000 to 450,000 distinct CDR3 sequences; around 20% are singletons. Source: PBMCs, taken before the yellow fever booster vaccination. The receptor set was obtained from a man younger than 35 who received the YFV17D yellow fever vaccine.

This chain connects TRBV5-1 to TRBJ2-7; TRBD1 matches 7 bases. The V and J ends lost 4 bases and 5 bases, in that order; junction bases with no gene match: 9. Per the germline V gene, CDR1 is SGHRS and CDR2 is YFSETQ. The CDR3 covers 14 residues. CDR3 coding DNA: TGCGCCAGCAGCCTCCGACAGGGTAGCGACGAGCAGTACTTC. Translating it yields CASSLRQGSDEQYF.

CDR3 loop: CASSPQNLGYGYTF. CDR3 DNA sequence: TGTGCCAGCAGCCCTCAAAATCTCGGCTATGGCTACACCTTC. The chain uses TRBV5-5 and TRBJ1-2; unclear D gene. The CDR3 consists of 14 residues. V lost 4 bases and J 4 bases, leaving 14 bases between the germline ends. Germline-derived CDR1 and CDR2 are SGHKS and YYEKEE (reference sequence).

This clonotype turned up a few times. The rearrangement uses TRBV10-1 and TRBJ2-3; D call uncertain. This CDR3 contains 14 residues. Trimming took off 2 bases at V and 7 bases at J, with 13 bases between the two ends. Per the germline V gene, CDR1 is WNHNN and CDR2 is SYGVQD (reference sequence). The CDR3 region is CASSERRRPNTQYF. Written as DNA, the CDR3 is TGCGCCAGCAGTGAGCGTAGGCGTCCCAATACGCAGTATTTT.

V usage is TRBV20-1 and J usage is TRBJ1-1; no clear D. The V and J ends lost 1 base and 4 bases respectively, with 4 bases between them. CDR1 and CDR2 from the germline V gene are DFQATT and SNEGSKA (reference sequence). The CDR3 length is 11 residues. CDR3 bases: TGCAGTGCTAGAGTTGGCACTGAAGCTTTCTTT. Translated, it gives CSARVGTEAFF.

As DNA, the CDR3 is TGTGCCAGCAGCCCCCCCTGGGCACAAGAGACCCAGTACTTC. Translation: CASSPPWAQETQYF. V and J are TRBV9 and TRBJ2-5, with D hard to call. V gave up 4 bases and J gave up 2 bases, with 12 bases separating them. This CDR3 is built from 14 residues. Germline assignment: CDR1 SGDLS and CDR2 YYNGEE.

The V gene is TRBV20-1, the J gene TRBJ2-3; TRBD2 aligns across 13 bases. CDR3 length: 16 amino acids. Looked up from germline, CDR1 is DFQATT and CDR2 is SNEGSKA (reference sequence). The junction had 5 bases not matched to a gene; V was cut back by 0 bases and J by 5 bases. CDR3 DNA: TGCAGTGCTAGAGAATTAACTAGCGGGGGGGAAGATACGCAGTATTTT. Encoded protein: CSARELTSGGEDTQYF.

V is TRBV6-6 and J is TRBJ1-4; no definite D call. CDR3 length: 15 amino acids. Trimming stripped 0 bases from V and 3 bases from J, with 8 bases between. The germline gives CDR1 MNHNY, CDR2 SVGAGI (reference sequence). In nucleotides, the CDR3 is TGTGCCAGCAGTTACTCGGCAAGGTCTAATGAAAAACTGTTTTTT. Translating gives CASSYSARSNEKLFF.

The genes are TRBV30 and TRBJ1-2; D might be TRBD1 (5 bases). The CDR3 is 13 amino acids. Trimming removed 2 bases at V and 6 bases at J, with 13 bases between. Germline CDR1 and CDR2: GTSNPN and SVGIG (reference sequence). The CDR3 nucleotides are TGTGCCTGGAGTTCAAGACCAGGGAATGGCTACACCTTC. It specifies CAWSSRPGNGYTF.

This clonotype was detected many times. This chain links TRBV20-1 with TRBJ2-5; tentative D call: TRBD2 (5 bases). Germline V gene sequence: CDR1 DFQATT, CDR2 SNEGSKA (reference sequence). V gave up 3 bases and J gave up 6 bases, with 17 bases separating them. The CDR3 covers 14 residues. The CDR3 region is CSASRESIGKTQYF. The CDR3 DNA reads TGCAGTGCTAGTCGGGAAAGCATCGGGAAGACCCAGTACTTC.

V is TRBV4-1 and J is TRBJ2-3, with 15 bases matching TRBD2. Losses at the gene ends were 4 bases for V and 1 base for J; bases not matched to a gene: 9. The CDR3 is 19 residues long. CDR1 and CDR2 from the germline V gene are MGHRA and YSYEKL. CDR3 DNA: TGCGCCAGCAGCCTTCGGACTAGCGGGGGGGCAGTTGGCACAGATACGCAGTATTTT. It codes for CASSLRTSGGAVGTDTQYF.

There are a few counts of this clonotype. This sequence joins TRBV27 and TRBJ1-1; unclear D gene. Trimming pared 2 bases from V and 0 bases from J, leaving 16 bases between. Germline V gives CDR1 MNHEY, CDR2 SMNVEV (reference sequence). The CDR3 has 17 amino acids. CDR3 loop: CASSLKLGTVVNTEAFF. The CDR3 DNA is TGTGCCAGCAGTTTAAAGCTTGGAACGGTAGTGAACACTGAAGCTTTCTTT.

This chain uses TRBV10-3 with TRBJ2-1, with D perhaps TRBD1 (5 bases). The length of the CDR3 is 12 residues. Germline assignment: CDR1 ENHRY and CDR2 SYGVKD. With 6 bases removed from V and 4 bases from J, the gap between germline ends came to 7 bases. DNA of the CDR3: TGTGCCATCAGCCAGGGTTACAATGAGCAGTTCTTC. This sequence encodes CAISQGYNEQFF.

This clonotype has ten or more counts. The gene calls are TRBV6-5 and TRBJ1-3, with D possibly being TRBD1 (5 bases). CDR3 length: 17 residues. V was trimmed by 2 bases and J by 0 bases, leaving 14 bases between them. Germline loops: CDR1 MNHEY, CDR2 SVGAGI. The CDR3 is CASSYDVRGLSGNTIYF. The DNA for the CDR3 is TGTGCCAGCAGTTACGACGTGCGGGGCCTCTCTGGAAACACCATATATTTT.

Only a few counts were recorded for this clonotype. CDR3 residues: CASSLGGAFGELFF. Written as DNA, the CDR3 is TGCGCCAGCAGCTTGGGCGGAGCTTTCGGGGAGCTGTTTTTT. The chain joins TRBV5-1 to TRBJ2-2; D not certain. Germline V lookup: CDR1 SGHRS, CDR2 YFSETQ. V lost 0 bases and J 7 bases, leaving 10 bases between the germline ends. The CDR3 spans 14 residues.

The chain uses TRBV7-9 and TRBJ2-5, with TRBD2 matching over 11 bases. V was pared by 3 bases and J by 5 bases, with 11 bases of the junction left unmatched. Germline values: CDR1 SEHNR, CDR2 FQNEAQ (reference sequence). The CDR3 is made up of 17 amino acids. The CDR3: CASSFEDSGGAGETQYF. CDR3 sequence (DNA): TGTGCCAGCAGCTTCGAAGATAGCGGGGGGGCCGGGGAGACCCAGTACTTC. The full variable domain, with the rest looked up from reference TRBV7-9 and TRBJ2-5, is DTGVSQNPRHKITKRGQNVTFRCDPISEHNRLYWYRQTLGQGPEFLTYFQNEAQLEKSRLLSDRFSAERPKGSFSTLEIQRTEQGDSAMYLCASSFEDSGGAGETQYFGPGTRLLVL.

This clonotype was observed many times. J is TRBJ2-5 and V is TRBV25-1, with 10 bases lining up with TRBD1. The CDR3 extends over 16 amino acids. Looked up from germline, CDR1 is MGHDK and CDR2 is SYGVNS. The V and J ends lost 3 bases and 5 bases, in that order; junction bases with no gene match: 9. CDR3 DNA: TGTGCCAGCAGTGATCTAACCGGGACAGGGGTCGAGACCCAGTACTTC. It specifies CASSDLTGTGVETQYF.

The rearrangement links TRBV12-3 or TRBV12-4 to TRBJ1-5, with 7 nucleotides matching TRBD1. The length of the CDR3 is 15 residues. V gave up 4 bases and J gave up 5 bases; unmatched junction bases: 8. In DNA form, the CDR3 reads TGTGCCAGCAGTTCTAGGGGGCTTAGGGATCAGCCCCAGCATTTT. Amino acids: CASSSRGLRDQPQHF.

The chain has TRBV12-3 or TRBV12-4 and TRBJ1-2; D gene ambiguous. V was trimmed by 5 bases and J by 8 bases, leaving 9 bases between them. CDR3 length: 11 amino acids. CDR3 protein: CASSTALGYTF. The DNA of the CDR3 is TGTGCCAGCAGTACTGCGTTAGGCTACACCTTC.

J is TRBJ1-1 and V is TRBV12-3 or TRBV12-4; D gene ambiguous. The CDR3 extends over 15 amino acids. The V gene lost 2 bases and the J gene lost 1 base, with 11 bases spanning the gap. The CDR3 DNA reads as TGTGCCAGCAGTTTATATTCGGGGTCGAACACTGAAGCTTTCTTT. This translates into CASSLYSGSNTEAFF.

This clonotype was counted between two and nine times. The CDR3 here is CASSLGDRTGELFF. CDR3 in DNA: TGCGCCAGCAGCCTAGGGGACAGGACCGGGGAGCTGTTTTTT. V usage is TRBV5-1 and J usage is TRBJ2-2; 8 nucleotides line up with TRBD1. V trimming: 4 bases; J trimming: 5 bases; junction bases outside the gene matches: 4. The CDR3 totals 14 residues. The V gene's germline CDR1 is SGHRS and CDR2 YFSETQ.

This clonotype was seen many times. The chain joins TRBV4-1 to TRBJ2-3; a possible D gene is TRBD2 (7 bases). Deletions cut 2 bases from V and 3 bases from J, with 15 bases between. Germline V gene sequence: CDR1 MGHRA, CDR2 YSYEKL. This CDR3 is 16 amino acids long. The CDR3 nucleotides are TGCGCCAGCAGCCAACCTAGAAGGGGGGGGACAGATACGCAGTATTTT. As protein: CASSQPRRGGTDTQYF.

J is TRBJ1-4 and V is TRBV12-3 or TRBV12-4, with D perhaps matching TRBD1 (6 bases). The CDR3 totals 13 residues. With 2 bases removed from V and 7 bases from J, the gap between germline ends came to 8 bases. The CDR3 nucleotides are TGTGCCAGCAGTTTACAGGGGTCTGAAAAACTGTTTTTT. This codes for CASSLQGSEKLFF.

A few counts support this clonotype. This rearrangement joins TRBV27 to TRBJ1-2, with D perhaps TRBD1 (6 bases). This CDR3 contains 15 residues. V lost 2 bases, J lost 8 bases, and 18 bases lay in between. Germline assignment: CDR1 MNHEY and CDR2 SMNVEV (reference sequence). CDR3 nucleotide sequence: TGTGCCAGCAGTTTAAATGGGGACAACCCGGGGGGCTACACCTTC. Its translation is CASSLNGDNPGGYTF.

For this clonotype: At one end the junction does not follow the germline gene, possibly because of a read error. The genes are TRBV24-1 and TRBJ2-7, with 10 bases aligning to TRBD2. Germline V CDR1 and CDR2: KGHDR, SFDVKD. The CDR3 contains 18 residues. This CDR3 is CATRDFGIAGGRSYEQYF. The CDR3 DNA follows: TGTGCCACCAGGGATTTCGGAATAGCGGGGGGTCGCTCCTACGAGCAGTACTTC.

This sequence joins TRBV15 and TRBJ1-2; possible D gene TRBD1, 5 bases. CDR3 length: 12 amino acids. The V end was cut by 6 bases, the J end by 7 bases, with 12 bases between. Germline V CDR1 and CDR2: LNHNV, YYDKDF (reference sequence). This CDR3 reads CATRGTAPGYTF. The CDR3 DNA follows: TGTGCCACCAGGGGGACGGCACCTGGCTACACCTTC. The whole variable domain, remainder taken from reference TRBV15 and TRBJ1-2, is DAMVIQNPRYQVTQFGKPVTLSCSQTLNHNVMYWYQQKSSQAPKLLFHYYDKDFNNEADTPDNFQSRRPNTSFCFLDIRSPGLGDTAMYLCATRGTAPGYTFGSGTRLTVV.

This sequence joins TRBV29-1 and TRBJ2-3; possibly TRBD2 for D (6 bases). The CDR3 is made up of 14 amino acids. Trimming cost V 4 bases and J 1 base, with 12 bases left between them. Germline CDR1 SQVTM, CDR2 ANQGSEA. The CDR3 coding sequence is TGCAGCGTTGTTTTAGCGGTAGGCACAGATACGCAGTATTTT. Encoded protein: CSVVLAVGTDTQYF.

This clonotype turned up a few times. The chain employs TRBV7-3 and TRBJ1-6; no definite D call. This CDR3 is 13 amino acids long. Trimming took 1 base from V and 9 from J, leaving 7 bases between them. The V gene's germline CDR1 is SGHTA and CDR2 FQGTGA. The DNA for the CDR3 is TGTGCCAGCAGCTTAAACTGGCTTTCACCCCTCCACTTT. Protein sequence: CASSLNWLSPLHF.

This clonotype was seen only a few times. V gene TRBV12-3 or TRBV12-4 combines with J gene TRBJ2-7, with 12 bases aligning to TRBD2. This CDR3 has 15 amino acids. With 4 bases clipped from V and 1 base from J, the junction kept 2 bases outside the gene matches. The CDR3 nucleotides are TGTGCCAGCAGTTCCACTAGCGGGGGGTCCTACGAGCAGTACTTC. It yields the protein CASSSTSGGSYEQYF.

This clonotype has only a few counts. This chain joins TRBV4-3 and TRBJ1-2; D remains unclear. The CDR3 is 15 residues long. V gave up 4 bases and J gave up 4 bases, with 16 bases separating them. Looked up from germline, CDR1 is LGHNA and CDR2 is YSLEER. The CDR3 coding sequence is TGCGCCAGCAGCCCCCAGCGCTCACGCCTCTATGGCTACACCTTC. Its translation is CASSPQRSRLYGYTF.